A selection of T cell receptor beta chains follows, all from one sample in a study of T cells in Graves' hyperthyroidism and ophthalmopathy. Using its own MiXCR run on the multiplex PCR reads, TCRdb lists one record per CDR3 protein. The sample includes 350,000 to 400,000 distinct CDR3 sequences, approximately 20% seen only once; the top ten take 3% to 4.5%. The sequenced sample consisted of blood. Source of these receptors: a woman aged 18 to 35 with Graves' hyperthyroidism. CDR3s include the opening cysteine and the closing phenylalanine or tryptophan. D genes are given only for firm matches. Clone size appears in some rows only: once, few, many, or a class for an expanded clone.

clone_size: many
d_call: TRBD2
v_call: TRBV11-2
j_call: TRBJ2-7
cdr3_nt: TGTGCCAGCAGACCTAGCGGGGGGATCTACGAGCAGTACTTC
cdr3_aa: CASRPSGGIYEQYF

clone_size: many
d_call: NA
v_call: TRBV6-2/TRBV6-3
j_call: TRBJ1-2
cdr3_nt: TGTGCCAGCAGTTACTCGAAGGGAGGGGACTATGGCTACACCTTC
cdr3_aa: CASSYSKGGDYGYTF

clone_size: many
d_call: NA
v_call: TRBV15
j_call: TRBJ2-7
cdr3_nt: TGTGCCACCAGCAGAGATCGGGCCACGGGGCAGTACTTC
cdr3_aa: CATSRDRATGQYF

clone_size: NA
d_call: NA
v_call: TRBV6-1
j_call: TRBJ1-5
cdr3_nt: TGTGCCAGCAGGAGCCCCGGGGGAGGGAACAATCGGCCCCAGCATTTT
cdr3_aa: CASRSPGGGNNRPQHF

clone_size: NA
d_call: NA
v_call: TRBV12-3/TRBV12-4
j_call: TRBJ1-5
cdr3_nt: TGTGCCAGCAGTTTTGCGGGGGATAGACAGCCCCAGCATTTT
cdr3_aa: CASSFAGDRQPQHF

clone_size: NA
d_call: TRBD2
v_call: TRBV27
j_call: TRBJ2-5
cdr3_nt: TGTGCCAGCAGTCCCATAGCGGGGGCTGACCGGGAAGGGACCCAGTACTTC
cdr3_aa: CASSPIAGADREGTQYF

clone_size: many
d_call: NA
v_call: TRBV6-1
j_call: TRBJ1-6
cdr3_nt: TGTGCCAGCAGCCGGGGGAGCTCACCCCTCCACTTT
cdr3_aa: CASSRGSSPLHF

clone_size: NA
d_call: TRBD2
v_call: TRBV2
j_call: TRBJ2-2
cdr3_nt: TGTGCCAGCAGGAGAGCGGGGGTCCTCACCGGGGAGCTGTTTTTT
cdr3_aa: CASRRAGVLTGELFF

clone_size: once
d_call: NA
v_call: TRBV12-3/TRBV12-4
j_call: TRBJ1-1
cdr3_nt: TGTGCCAGCAGTAACAGCGGGGGAAACACTGAAGCTTTCTTT
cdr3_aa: CASSNSGGNTEAFF

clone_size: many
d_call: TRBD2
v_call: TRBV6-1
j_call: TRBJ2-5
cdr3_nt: TGTGCCAGCGGACTTAGCGGGCCGGCCGTGGAGACCCAGTACTTC
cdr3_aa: CASGLSGPAVETQYF

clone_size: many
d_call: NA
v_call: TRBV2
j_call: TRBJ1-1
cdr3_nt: TGTGCCAGCAGTGAAGCCAGGGTAGTGAACACTGAAGCTTTCTTT
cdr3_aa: CASSEARVVNTEAFF

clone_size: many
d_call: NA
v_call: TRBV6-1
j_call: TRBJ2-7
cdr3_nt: TGTGCCAGCACTGGCCAGACCTACGAGCAGTACTTC
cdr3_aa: CASTGQTYEQYF

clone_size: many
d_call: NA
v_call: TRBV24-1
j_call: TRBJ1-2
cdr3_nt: TGTGCCACCAGTGATCCTCGGACGGGTAACTATGGCTACACCTTC
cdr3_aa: CATSDPRTGNYGYTF

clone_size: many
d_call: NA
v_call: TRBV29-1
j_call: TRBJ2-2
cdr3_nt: TGCAGCGTTCGGGGGCGGACCGGGGAGCTGTTTTTT
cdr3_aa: CSVRGRTGELFF

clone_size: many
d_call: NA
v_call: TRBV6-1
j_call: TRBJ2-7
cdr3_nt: TGTGCCAGCTCATTCGAGCAGTACTTC
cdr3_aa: CASSFEQYF

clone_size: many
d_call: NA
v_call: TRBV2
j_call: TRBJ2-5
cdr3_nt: TGTGCCAGCAGTGAGCGGGGAAACCCAAGGGAGACCCAGTACTTC
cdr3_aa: CASSERGNPRETQYF

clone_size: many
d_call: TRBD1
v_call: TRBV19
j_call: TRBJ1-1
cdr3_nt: TGTGCCAGTAGTCCCAGATCAGTCACAGGGGTGACTGAAGCTTTCTTT
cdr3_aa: CASSPRSVTGVTEAFF

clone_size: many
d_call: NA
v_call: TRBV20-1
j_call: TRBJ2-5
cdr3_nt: TGCAGTGCTAGAGTGACGGGGGGCCCCCCAGAGACCCAGTACTTC
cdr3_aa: CSARVTGGPPETQYF

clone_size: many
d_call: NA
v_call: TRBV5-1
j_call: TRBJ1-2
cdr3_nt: TGCGCCAGCAGCTCCGACACTAAGGGTGGCTACACCTTC
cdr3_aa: CASSSDTKGGYTF

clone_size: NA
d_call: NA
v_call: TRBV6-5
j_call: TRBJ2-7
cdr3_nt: TGTGCCAGCAGTTACCGAGCAATTCCCTACGAGCAGTACTTC
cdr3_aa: CASSYRAIPYEQYF

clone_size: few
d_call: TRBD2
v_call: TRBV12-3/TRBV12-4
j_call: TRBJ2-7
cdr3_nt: TGTGCCAGCAGCCTTAGCGGGAGGGCCAACTACGAGCAGTACTTC
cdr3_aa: CASSLSGRANYEQYF

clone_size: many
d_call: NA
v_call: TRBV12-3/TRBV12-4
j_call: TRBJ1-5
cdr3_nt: TGTGCCAGCAGTTTCGGGGGCGGAGTAAATCAGCCCCAGCATTTT
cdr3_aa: CASSFGGGVNQPQHF

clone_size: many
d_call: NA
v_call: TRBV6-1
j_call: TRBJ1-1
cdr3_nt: TGTGCCATAAGACCTGAAAACACTGAAGCTTTCTTT
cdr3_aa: CAIRPENTEAFF

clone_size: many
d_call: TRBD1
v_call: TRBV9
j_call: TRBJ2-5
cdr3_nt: TGTGCCAGCAGCGTAGCCAAGGGGGCCCCTGAGACCCAGTACTTC
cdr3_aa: CASSVAKGAPETQYF

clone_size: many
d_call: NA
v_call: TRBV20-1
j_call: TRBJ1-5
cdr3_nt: TGCAGTGTCAGGGGTAGAGGGGTGGGTCAGCCCCAGCATTTT
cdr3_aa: CSVRGRGVGQPQHF

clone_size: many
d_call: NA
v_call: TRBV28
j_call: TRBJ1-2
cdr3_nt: TGTGCCAGCAGCCAGCAAACTAACTATGGCTACACCTTC
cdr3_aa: CASSQQTNYGYTF

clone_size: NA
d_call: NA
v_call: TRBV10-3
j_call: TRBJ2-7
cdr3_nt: TGTGCCAGTATGGGAATTGGGAACGAGCAGTACTTC
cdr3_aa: CASMGIGNEQYF

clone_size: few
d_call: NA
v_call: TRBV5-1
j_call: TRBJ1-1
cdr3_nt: TGCGCCAGCAGCTTGGAAGCAGCTATGAACACTGAAGCTTTCTTT
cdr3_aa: CASSLEAAMNTEAFF

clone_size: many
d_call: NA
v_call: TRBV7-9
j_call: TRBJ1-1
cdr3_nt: TGTGCCAGCGGGCCCTGGACAGTGAACACTGAAGCTTTCTTT
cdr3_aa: CASGPWTVNTEAFF

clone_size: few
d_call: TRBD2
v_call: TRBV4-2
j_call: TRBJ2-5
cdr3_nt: TGTGCCAGCAGCCAAGGGCGGGGGGCAGAACAAGAGACCCAGTACTTC
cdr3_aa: CASSQGRGAEQETQYF

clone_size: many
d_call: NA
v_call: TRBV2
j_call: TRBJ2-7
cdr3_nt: TGTGCCAGCGGGATCGTCGCTATCGAGCAGTACTTC
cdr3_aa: CASGIVAIEQYF

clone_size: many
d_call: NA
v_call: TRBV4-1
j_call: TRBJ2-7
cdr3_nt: TGCGCCAGCAGCCAAGATCAGACTCGTGAGCAGTACTTC
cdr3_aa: CASSQDQTREQYF

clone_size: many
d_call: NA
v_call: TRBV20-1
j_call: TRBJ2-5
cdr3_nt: TGCAGTGCTATCGTTCGAGAGGCCCAGTACTTC
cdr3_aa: CSAIVREAQYF

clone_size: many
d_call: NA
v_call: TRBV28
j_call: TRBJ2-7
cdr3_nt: TGTGCCAGCAGTTTATTGGGGTACGAGCAGTACTTC
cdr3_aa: CASSLLGYEQYF

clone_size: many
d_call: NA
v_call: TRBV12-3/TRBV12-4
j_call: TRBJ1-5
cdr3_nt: TGTGCCAGCAGTTTCCACGGACTCAATCAGCCCCAGCATTTT
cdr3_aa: CASSFHGLNQPQHF

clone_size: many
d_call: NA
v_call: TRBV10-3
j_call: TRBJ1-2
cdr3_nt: TGTGCCATCAGTGAGTCGGTGGCCGGGGGCTATGGCTACACCTTC
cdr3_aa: CAISESVAGGYGYTF

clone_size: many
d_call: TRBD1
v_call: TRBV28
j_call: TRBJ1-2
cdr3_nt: TGTGCCAGCAGTTTTGGGACAGGGAATAACTATGGCTACACCTTC
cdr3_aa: CASSFGTGNNYGYTF

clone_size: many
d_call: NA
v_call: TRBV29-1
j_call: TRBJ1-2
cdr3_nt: TGCAGCGTTGAAGGCCAGGGGAATTTTAACTATGGCTACACCTTC
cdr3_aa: CSVEGQGNFNYGYTF

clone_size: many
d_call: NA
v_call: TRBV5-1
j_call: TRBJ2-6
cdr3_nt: TGCGCCAGCAGCTTAGTAAGGGGCGCTGGGGCCAACGTCCTGACTTTC
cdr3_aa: CASSLVRGAGANVLTF

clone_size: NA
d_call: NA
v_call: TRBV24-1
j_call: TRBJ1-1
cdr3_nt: TGTGCCAGCAGTTACTCCGGGTGGGGAGGCACTGAAGCTTTCTTT
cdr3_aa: CASSYSGWGGTEAFF

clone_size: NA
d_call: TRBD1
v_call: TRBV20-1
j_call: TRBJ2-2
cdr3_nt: TGCAGTGCTAGAGATCTCTGGGACAGGGGGCAAGTCGGGGAGCTGTGTTTT
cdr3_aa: CSARDLWDRGQVGELCF

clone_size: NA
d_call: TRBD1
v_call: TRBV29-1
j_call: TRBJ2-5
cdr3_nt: TGCAGCGTTGACCAGGGGGCTTTAGCGGAGACCCAGTACTTC
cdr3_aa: CSVDQGALAETQYF

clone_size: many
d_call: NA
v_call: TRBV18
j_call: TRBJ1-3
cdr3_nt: TGTGCCAGCTCGGCAGAGGGAGACACCATATATTTT
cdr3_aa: CASSAEGDTIYF

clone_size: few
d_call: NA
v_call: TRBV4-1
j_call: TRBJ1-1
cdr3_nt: TGCGCCAGCAGCCCGGTTGTGAACACTGAAGCTTTCTTT
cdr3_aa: CASSPVVNTEAFF

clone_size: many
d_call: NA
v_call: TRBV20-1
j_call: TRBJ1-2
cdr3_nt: TGCAGTGGCGGGGATCTCCATGGCTACACCTTC
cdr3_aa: CSGGDLHGYTF

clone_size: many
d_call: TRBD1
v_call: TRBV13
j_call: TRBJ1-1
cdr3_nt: TGTGCCAGCAGCTGGGGGACAGGGTACTCCCTGAACACTGAAGCTTTCTTT
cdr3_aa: CASSWGTGYSLNTEAFF

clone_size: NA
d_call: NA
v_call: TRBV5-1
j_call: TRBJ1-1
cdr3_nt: TGCGCCAGCAGCTTGGTCGGCCTAGGGAACACTGAAGCTTTCTTT
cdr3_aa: CASSLVGLGNTEAFF

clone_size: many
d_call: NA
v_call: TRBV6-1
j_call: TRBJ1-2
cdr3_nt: TGTGCCAGCAGCTCGGGGACGCCGTATGGCTACACCTTC
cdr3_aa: CASSSGTPYGYTF

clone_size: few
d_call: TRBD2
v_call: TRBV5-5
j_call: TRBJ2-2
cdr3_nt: TGTGCCAGCAGCTGGGGGGGGAGCACCGGGGAGCTGTTTTTT
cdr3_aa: CASSWGGSTGELFF

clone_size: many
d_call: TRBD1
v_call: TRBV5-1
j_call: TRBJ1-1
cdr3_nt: TGCGCCACCCCCTTTGGGACAGGGAACACTGAAGCTTTCTTT
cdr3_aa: CATPFGTGNTEAFF